Listed here is a single T cell receptor (beta chain). The antigen remains unidentified. The CDR3 extends over 15 amino acids. The germline gives CDR1 LGHDT, CDR2 YNNKEL (reference sequence). V was clipped by 5 bases and J by 13 bases, with 24 bases between them. Primed by a sample-barcoded 5' primer and a J-beta primer mix, a second PCR proceeded for roughly 7 to 11 cycles. A tag from a template-switch adaptor with 12 random nucleotides marked each cDNA molecule. Paired-end reads containing CDR3 totaled no fewer than 3 million for each sample. TCRdb passed the 5' RACE reads through MiXCR, listing each CDR3 protein once. The repertoire has 1.4 million to 1.5 million distinct CDR3 sequences, approximately 38% of them found once; the top ten carry 7.9%. Donors gave around 10 milliliters of peripheral blood apiece. This record comes from a study of blood T cells in healthy people across ages. Study observations and caveats: Long-lived donors carried more naive CD4+ cells and greater diversity than aged donors.

The V gene is TRBV3-1, the J gene TRBJ2-4; the D gene is possibly TRBD1 (6 bases). The sequenced sample was blood. This sequence was found in a woman younger than 35 in good health. The CDR3: CASSSQRGGGMEQYF. The CDR3 nucleotides read TGTGCCAGCAGCTCCCAACGAGGGGGTGGGATGGAGCAGTACTTC.